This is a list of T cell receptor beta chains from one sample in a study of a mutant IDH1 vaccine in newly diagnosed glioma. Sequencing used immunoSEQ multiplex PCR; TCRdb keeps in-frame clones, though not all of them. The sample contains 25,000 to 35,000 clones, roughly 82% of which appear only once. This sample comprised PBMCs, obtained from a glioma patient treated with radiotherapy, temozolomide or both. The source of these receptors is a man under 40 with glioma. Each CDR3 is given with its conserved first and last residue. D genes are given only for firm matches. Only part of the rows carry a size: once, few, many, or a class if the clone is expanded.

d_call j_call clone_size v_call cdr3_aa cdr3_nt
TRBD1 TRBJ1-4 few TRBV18 CASSGTGQGEKLFF TGTGCCAGCTCGGGGACAGGGCAGGGTGAAAAACTGTTTTTT
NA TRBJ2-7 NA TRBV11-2 CASSFTVRNYEQYF TGTGCCAGCAGCTTTACCGTCAGGAACTACGAGCAGTACTTC
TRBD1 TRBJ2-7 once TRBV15 CATSSFSGTGDYEQYF TGTGCCACCAGCAGTTTTTCAGGGACAGGGGACTACGAGCAGTACTTC
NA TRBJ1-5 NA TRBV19 CASSIDIVGQTNQPQHF TGTGCCAGTAGTATAGATATTGTTGGACAGACCAATCAGCCCCAGCATTTT
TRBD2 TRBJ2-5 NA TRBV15 CATGAGGAQQETQYF TGTGCCACAGGGGCGGGGGGGGCTCAACAAGAGACCCAGTACTTC
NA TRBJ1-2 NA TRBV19 CASSIRPGVNYGYTF TGTGCCAGTAGTATACGACCCGGGGTTAACTATGGCTACACCTTC
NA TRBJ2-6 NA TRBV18 CASSPSGANVLTF TGTGCCAGCTCACCGTCTGGGGCCAACGTCCTGACTTTC
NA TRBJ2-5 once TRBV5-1 CASSLEVGQAGETQYF TGCGCCAGCAGCTTGGAAGTGGGCCAGGCGGGAGAGACCCAGTACTTC
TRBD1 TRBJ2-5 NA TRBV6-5 CASSYGRGRGQETQYF TGTGCCAGCAGTTACGGCCGGGGCAGGGGGCAAGAGACCCAGTACTTC
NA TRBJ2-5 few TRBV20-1 CSVGLVETQYF TGCAGTGTTGGATTAGTAGAGACCCAGTACTTC
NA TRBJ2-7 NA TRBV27 CASAGTARGEQYF TGTGCCAGCGCCGGGACTGCCCGAGGCGAGCAGTACTTC
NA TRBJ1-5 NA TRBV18 CASSLFQGRGSNQPQHF TGTGCCAGCTCACTCTTCCAGGGAAGAGGTAGCAATCAGCCCCAGCATTTT
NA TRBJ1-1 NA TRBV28 CASRESRSLSTEAFF TGTGCCAGCAGAGAAAGCAGGTCGTTAAGCACTGAAGCTTTCTTT
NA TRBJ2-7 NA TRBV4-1 CASSQVTGSYEQYF TGCGCCAGCAGCCAAGTTACGGGTTCCTACGAGCAGTACTTC
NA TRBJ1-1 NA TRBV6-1 CASRRRAGINTEAFF TGTGCCAGCAGGCGCCGAGCGGGTATAAACACTGAAGCTTTCTTT
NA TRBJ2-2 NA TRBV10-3 CAIRQNTGELFF TGTGCCATCAGACAGAACACCGGGGAGCTGTTTTTT
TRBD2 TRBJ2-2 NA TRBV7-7 CASSPSGSDTGELFF TGTGCCAGCAGCCCTAGCGGGAGCGACACCGGGGAGCTGTTTTTT
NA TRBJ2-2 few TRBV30 CAWMNALALNTGELFF TGTGCCTGGATGAACGCTCTAGCGTTAAACACCGGGGAGCTGTTTTTT